The 28 T cell receptor beta chains listed next were all sequenced from one sample in a study of blood T cell repertoires in COVID-19. TCRdb keeps only in-frame clones here, not all; method: immunoSEQ multiplex PCR. The sample lists 150,000 to 200,000 clones; around 87% were seen once. The sequencing input was peripheral blood. The receptor source for this set is a man aged 40-49 years with active or convalescent COVID-19.

The chain links TRBV30 to TRBJ1-3; 9 nucleotides agree with TRBD1. Germline assignment: CDR1 GTSNPN and CDR2 SVGIG (reference sequence). This CDR3 contains 14 residues. J was trimmed by 0 bases and V by 5 bases; bases with no gene match: 2. The CDR3 spells CAWGQGSSGNTIYF. The CDR3 DNA follows: TGTGCCTGGGGACAGGGGAGCTCTGGAAACACCATATATTTT.

This clone has just one count. The chain recombines TRBV15 with TRBJ2-1; 9 bases match TRBD2. The CDR3 covers 16 residues. The germline CDR1 and CDR2 sequences are LNHNV and YYDKDF (reference sequence). J gave up 4 bases and V 0 bases, and 4 bases lay outside the gene matches. This CDR3 is CATSRDLTSGYNEQFF. The CDR3 coding sequence is TGTGCCACCAGCAGAGATTTGACTAGCGGTTACAATGAGCAGTTCTTC.

The chain couples TRBV4-2 to TRBJ1-1; 8 bases are shared with TRBD1. V lost 5 bases to trimming and J lost 0 bases; unmatched junction nucleotides: 5. The CDR3 loop spans 15 amino acids. Germline CDR1 is LGHNA and CDR2 is YNFKEQ. In nucleotides, the CDR3 is TGTGCCAGCAGCGACGGGACAGGAATGAACACTGAAGCTTTCTTT. This encodes CASSDGTGMNTEAFF.

The chain couples TRBV29-1 to TRBJ1-1, with TRBD1 matching 12 bases. After removal of 7 bases from V and 2 bases from J, the junction contained 17 bases not matched to a gene. CDR3 size: 18 residues. Germline values: CDR1 SQVTM, CDR2 ANQGSEA. CDR3 coding DNA: TGCAGCGCCGCTGAGGGGATGGGGACAGGGGGCCCTAACACTGAAGCTTTCTTT. It is translated as CSAAEGMGTGGPNTEAFF.

The chain recombines TRBV12-3 or TRBV12-4 with TRBJ1-2; weak D call: TRBD1 (5 bases). CDR3 length equals 12 residues. The germline V and J ends were trimmed by 1 base and 8 bases, with 8 bases remaining between them. The CDR3, as DNA: TGTGCCAGCAGTTTAGACAGGTGGGGCTACACCTTC. The encoded protein is CASSLDRWGYTF.

J is TRBJ1-6 and V is TRBV18, with 9 bases fitting TRBD1. This CDR3 has 15 residues. CDR1 KGHSH and CDR2 LQKENI come from the germline V gene. With V trimmed by 0 bases and J by 7 bases, 1 base remained unmatched. The CDR3 loop reads CASSPPGQGNSPLHF. In DNA, the CDR3 is TGTGCCAGCTCACCACCTGGACAGGGGAATTCACCCCTCCACTTT.

This chain joins TRBV4-3 and TRBJ1-3; no clear D gene. Between the trimmed V and J ends, which lost 0 bases and 8 bases, there was a span of 8 bases. The germline V gene has CDR1 LGHNA and CDR2 YSLEER. This CDR3 spans 13 amino acids. CDR3 sequence reads: CASSQDGEHTIYF. The CDR3, as DNA: TGCGCCAGCAGCCAAGATGGGGAGCACACCATATATTTT.

The rearrangement uses TRBV6-2 or TRBV6-3 and TRBJ1-2; 7 bases line up with TRBD1. Germline values: CDR1 MNHEY, CDR2 SVGEGT. CDR3 length: 14 residues. V shed 5 bases and J 3 bases; nucleotides not matched to a gene: 6. The CDR3 DNA sequence: TGTGCCAGCAGTCACCAGGGACAGCACTATGGCTACACCTTC. Residues: CASSHQGQHYGYTF.

The genes are TRBV4-1 and TRBJ1-4; a weak D match, TRBD1 (5 bases). Germline CDR1 MGHRA, CDR2 YSYEKL. The ends were cut back, 1 base at V and 8 bases at J, with 14 bases in the middle. This CDR3 comprises 15 residues. CDR3 DNA sequence: TGCGCCAGCAGCCAAGTAGGGCAGGGTGAGGAAAAACTGTTTTTT. This encodes CASSQVGQGEEKLFF.

The rearrangement links TRBV30 to TRBJ1-1; TRBD1 aligns across 9 bases. This CDR3 contains 15 residues. CDR1 GTSNPN and CDR2 SVGIG come from the germline V gene (reference sequence). With V trimmed by 6 bases and J by 3 bases, 11 bases remained unmatched. CDR3 sequence reads: CACMPGTGTDTEAFF. CDR3 DNA sequence: TGTGCCTGCATGCCCGGGACAGGGACAGACACTGAAGCTTTCTTT.

The chain links TRBV7-2 to TRBJ2-5; 7 positions match TRBD1. The CDR3 loop spans 16 amino acids. Germline V gene lookup returns CDR1 SGHTA and CDR2 FQGNSA. V lost 1 base and J lost 2; bases outside the gene matches: 7. In DNA, the CDR3 is TGTGCCAGCAGCTTAGTAGCCCTCAGGGGGCAAGAGACCCAGTACTTC. It specifies CASSLVALRGQETQYF.

The genes are TRBV4-1 and TRBJ2-5; 14 nucleotides agree with TRBD2. V gave up 1 base and J gave up 4 bases; unmatched junction bases: 8. CDR1 and CDR2 from the germline V gene are MGHRA and YSYEKL. The CDR3 covers 18 residues. The CDR3 spells CASSQGLAGGPLRETQYF. The CDR3 coding sequence is TGCGCCAGCAGCCAAGGACTAGCGGGGGGGCCATTGCGAGAGACCCAGTACTTC.

The V and J genes are TRBV5-4 and TRBJ2-2, with 8 positions matching TRBD2. The ends lost 4 bases at V and 5 bases at J; junction bases unmatched: 4. This CDR3 has 14 amino acids. Germline V lookup: CDR1 SGHNT, CDR2 YYREEE (reference sequence). CDR3 residues: CASSRGGDTGELFF. DNA of the CDR3: TGTGCCAGCAGCCGGGGGGGCGATACCGGGGAGCTGTTTTTT.

This CDR3 reads CASIRSVYTGELFF. The CDR3 DNA reads TGTGCCAGCATCCGGTCCGTGTACACCGGGGAGCTGTTTTTT. The chain links TRBV28 to TRBJ2-2; D gene ambiguous. The CDR3 is 14 amino acids. CDR1 and CDR2 (germline): MDHEN, SYDVKM. Trimming cost V 7 bases and J 3 bases, with 12 bases left between them.

V gene TRBV2 combines with J gene TRBJ2-5; possibly TRBD2 for D (5 bases). The CDR3 totals 14 residues. The germline V gene encodes CDR1 SNHLY and CDR2 FYNNEI. Trimming took 5 bases from V and 7 from J, leaving 17 bases between them. The CDR3 sequence: CASSTALAGATQYF. The CDR3 region has the DNA TGTGCCAGCAGTACCGCCCTAGCCGGCGCGACCCAGTACTTC.

This chain connects TRBV5-4 to TRBJ2-1, with a weak D call TRBD1 (6 bases). The CDR3 totals 16 residues. Trimming left V 2 bases short and J 0 bases short, with 12 bases between. Per the germline V gene, CDR1 is SGHNT and CDR2 is YYREEE (reference sequence). The CDR3 spells CASSFVTGRSYNEQFF. The CDR3 DNA reads as TGTGCCAGCAGCTTCGTGACAGGCCGCTCCTACAATGAGCAGTTCTTC.

The CDR3 loop reads CASSPHYSGANVLTF. CDR3 DNA sequence: TGTGCCAGCAGCCCACACTACTCTGGGGCCAACGTCCTGACTTTC. The chain combines TRBV7-2 with TRBJ2-6; no definite D call. The germline V gene encodes CDR1 SGHTA and CDR2 FQGNSA. CDR3 length: 15 amino acids. The V end was cut by 5 bases, the J end by 0 bases, with 8 bases between.

CDR3 residues: CASSYSRDGGELFF. CDR3 in DNA: TGTGCCAGCAGTTACTCGAGGGATGGCGGGGAGCTGTTTTTT. The V gene is TRBV6-6, the J gene TRBJ2-2; TRBD2 might be the D (5 bases). The CDR3 runs 14 residues. Trimming stripped 0 bases from V and 7 bases from J, with 9 bases between. CDR1 MNHNY and CDR2 SVGAGI come from the germline V gene (reference sequence).

As concerns this clone: This likely comes from a read error, as the CDR3 has no conserved phenylalanine or tryptophan at its end. No DNA is shown, since the ends of the CDR3 on it are uncertain; the CDR3 is the one TCRdb lists. This rearrangement joins TRBV20-1 to TRBJ1-2; the table's D call of TRBD1 was not tested on the DNA. The CDR3 spans 9 amino acids, including both terminal residues. Germline lookup yields CDR1 DFQATT and CDR2 SNEGSKA (reference sequence). CDR3 loop: CSASERGRV.

V and J are TRBV19 and TRBJ2-1; possible D gene TRBD1, 6 bases. V lost 4 bases, J lost 8 bases, and 18 bases lay in between. The CDR3 length is 15 residues. Germline V gene sequence: CDR1 LNHDA, CDR2 SQIVND (reference sequence). Here the CDR3 reads CASSTRQALVDEQFF. The CDR3 DNA is TGTGCCAGTAGTACCAGACAGGCGTTAGTAGATGAGCAGTTCTTC.

This rearrangement joins TRBV6-2 or TRBV6-3 to TRBJ2-7, with 7 nucleotides matching TRBD1. The germline gives CDR1 MNHEY, CDR2 SVGEGT. The CDR3 runs to 13 residues. The J segment lost 2 bases and the V segment lost 5 bases, leaving 3 bases of the junction unmatched. CDR3 sequence reads: CASSTGTAYEQYF. CDR3 nucleotide sequence: TGTGCCAGCAGTACCGGGACAGCCTACGAGCAGTACTTC.

The DNA of the CDR3 is TGTGCCAGCAGCTTGTTACAGACAAAGGAAGAGACCCAGTACTTC. Amino acids: CASSLLQTKEETQYF. V and J are TRBV5-6 and TRBJ2-5; D is uncertain. Between the trimmed V and J ends, which lost 1 base and 3 bases, there was a span of 13 bases. The CDR3 has 15 residues. Germline V gene sequence: CDR1 SGHDT, CDR2 YYEEEE.

The chain couples TRBV24-1 to TRBJ2-1; D possibly corresponds to TRBD1 (5 bases). Trimming cost V 6 bases and J 7 bases, with 18 bases left between them. The CDR3 extends over 15 amino acids. The germline CDR1 and CDR2 sequences are KGHDR and SFDVKD. The CDR3 region has the DNA TGTGCCACCAGTTCAGGGAAAACAATAAGTAATGAGCAGTTCTTC. Translated, it gives CATSSGKTISNEQFF.

The rearrangement joins TRBV4-1 to TRBJ1-2; maybe TRBD1 (6 bases). This CDR3 is built from 15 residues. The V end was cut by 1 base, the J end by 6 bases, with 15 bases between. Germline CDR1 and CDR2: MGHRA and YSYEKL. The chain's CDR3 is CASSQVAGEGDGYTF. CDR3 nucleotides: TGCGCCAGCAGCCAAGTCGCAGGGGAGGGGGATGGCTACACCTTC.

The V call is TRBV6-5, the J call TRBJ2-7, with 9 bases aligning to TRBD1. Trimming removed 5 bases from V and 1 base from J; junction bases left unmatched: 6. Germline V gene sequence: CDR1 MNHEY, CDR2 SVGAGI. CDR3 size: 15 residues. The CDR3, as DNA: TGTGCCAGCAGTAATAGGGGGACAGGGTCCTACGAGCAGTACTTC. Translation: CASSNRGTGSYEQYF.

The chain is built from TRBV19 and TRBJ2-5; possible D gene TRBD1, 5 bases. Deletions cut 3 bases from V and 5 bases from J, with 10 bases between. This CDR3 comprises 13 residues. Germline V gives CDR1 LNHDA, CDR2 SQIVND (reference sequence). CDR3 coding DNA: TGTGCCAGTAGTATGTCAGGGCGTGAGACCCAGTACTTC. Residues: CASSMSGRETQYF.

The chain uses TRBV10-1 and TRBJ2-3; D perhaps matches TRBD2 (5 bases). Germline V CDR1 and CDR2: WNHNN, SYGVQD (reference sequence). This CDR3 has 15 amino acids. The ends were cut back, 2 bases at V and 2 bases at J, with 11 bases in the middle. The CDR3 is CASSESWTSTDTQYF. DNA for the CDR3: TGCGCCAGCAGTGAGAGTTGGACTTCCACAGATACGCAGTATTTT.

This clone occurred once. This chain links TRBV5-1 with TRBJ2-7; D unclear. The CDR3 contains 13 residues. Per the germline V gene, CDR1 is SGHRS and CDR2 is YFSETQ. V was trimmed by 3 bases and J by 2 bases, leaving 9 bases between them. The CDR3 loop reads CASSSGSTYEQYF. The CDR3 DNA follows: TGCGCCAGCAGCTCTGGCTCCACCTACGAGCAGTACTTC.